These T cell receptor beta chains were read from a single sample in a study of blood T cells in healthy people across ages. TCRdb reprocessed the 5' RACE reads via MiXCR and lists one record per CDR3 protein. The repertoire has just over 1 million distinct CDR3 sequences, 45% of them found once; the top ten carry 15% to 20%. The sample comprised blood. All receptors come from an older woman in good health. Each CDR3 is given with its conserved first and last residue. A D gene is named only where the DNA matches it firmly. The listing skips clone size in some rows; elsewhere it reads once, few, many or a size class.

d_call clone_size j_call v_call cdr3_aa cdr3_nt
NA NA TRBJ2-6 TRBV10-3 CAINPGAGASGANVLTF TGTGCCATCAATCCGGGGGCGGGCGCTTCTGGGGCCAACGTCCTGACTTTC
NA once TRBJ2-7 TRBV20-1 CSATRLVGNEQYF TGCAGTGCTACGCGACTAGTAGGCAATGAGCAGTACTTC
NA once TRBJ2-7 TRBV12-3/TRBV12-4 CASSLQGHEQYF TGTGCCAGCAGCCTACAGGGCCACGAGCAGTACTTC
NA NA TRBJ1-5 TRBV20-1 CSARDRGGVQPQHF TGCAGTGCTAGAGATCGTGGGGGGGTTCAGCCCCAGCATTTT
NA NA TRBJ2-1 TRBV5-1 CASISGDNSYNEQFF TGCGCCAGCATTTCCGGGGACAACTCCTACAATGAGCAGTTCTTC
NA NA TRBJ2-5 TRBV10-3 CAIRPGGGIKETQYF TGTGCCATCCGACCCGGGGGCGGAATAAAAGAGACCCAGTACTTC
NA many TRBJ2-7 TRBV5-1 CASSLGGSLSYEQYF TGCGCCAGCAGCTTGGGAGGCAGCCTTTCCTACGAGCAGTACTTC
NA NA TRBJ2-4 TRBV5-1 CASSLAIEWGKNIQYF TGCGCCAGCAGCCTTGCGATAGAGTGGGGCAAAAACATTCAGTACTTC
NA few TRBJ1-2 TRBV20-1 CSASGVGDYGYTF TGCAGTGCTAGCGGGGTAGGGGACTATGGCTACACCTTC
TRBD2 NA TRBJ2-4 TRBV7-2 CASSPWRGGAKNIQYF TGTGCCAGCAGCCCCTGGCGGGGAGGGGCCAAAAACATTCAGTACTTC
NA NA TRBJ2-1 TRBV12-3/TRBV12-4 CASSLYAPSDEQFF TGTGCCAGCAGTTTATATGCGCCTAGCGATGAGCAGTTCTTC
TRBD2 NA TRBJ2-3 TRBV27 CASRGLAGGRNTQYF TGTGCCAGCAGGGGACTAGCGGGAGGGAGGAATACGCAGTATTTT
TRBD1 many TRBJ2-7 TRBV29-1 CSVEGDPTGPSPYEQYF TGCAGCGTTGAAGGGGACCCGACAGGGCCCTCACCCTACGAGCAGTACTTC
TRBD2 NA TRBJ2-5 TRBV20-1 CSATRLASGRFDEQYF TGCAGTGCTACCCGGCTGGCTAGCGGGAGGTTCGATGAGCAGTACTTC
NA NA TRBJ1-1 TRBV3-1 CASAWGQIGEAFF TGTGCCAGCGCATGGGGACAAATCGGCGAAGCTTTCTTT
NA few TRBJ2-7 TRBV7-9 CASSLGAGLYEQYF TGTGCCAGCAGCTTAGGGGCAGGTTTGTACGAGCAGTACTTC
TRBD2 NA TRBJ2-6 TRBV4-1 CASSLQPGQIDTSGRAPGANVLTF TGCGCCAGCAGCCTACAGCCCGGACAAATAGACACTAGCGGGAGGGCCCCTGGGGCCAACGTCCTGACTTTC
TRBD2 once TRBJ2-3 TRBV29-1 CSVEGTSGGTDTQYF TGCAGCGTTGAGGGGACTAGCGGGGGCACAGATACGCAGTATTTT
NA many TRBJ2-3 TRBV24-1 CATSDLADTQYF TGTGCCACCAGTGATTTGGCAGATACGCAGTATTTT
NA once TRBJ2-1 TRBV20-1 CSASTRLSSYNEQFF TGCAGTGCTAGTACGCGACTGAGCTCCTACAATGAGCAGTTCTTC
NA few TRBJ2-7 TRBV20-1 CSARIPRTSSYEQYF TGCAGTGCTAGAATTCCAAGGACATCTTCCTACGAGCAGTACTTC
NA many TRBJ2-3 TRBV7-8 CASSLREAKADTQYF TGTGCCAGCAGCTTAAGGGAGGCAAAGGCAGATACGCAGTATTTT
TRBD1 few TRBJ2-7 TRBV6-5 CASSYSGTGRKGDEQYF TGTGCCAGCAGTTACTCCGGGACAGGGAGGAAAGGGGACGAGCAGTACTTC
NA few TRBJ2-7 TRBV7-9 CASRRNMQGINEQYF TGTGCCAGCAGAAGGAACATGCAGGGTATCAATGAGCAGTACTTC
TRBD1 few TRBJ2-1 TRBV28 CASSLVTGGEQFF TGTGCCAGCAGTTTGGTTACAGGGGGTGAGCAGTTCTTC
NA NA TRBJ1-5 TRBV6-1 CASRRTGEDQPQHF TGTGCCAGCCGAAGGACTGGCGAGGATCAGCCCCAGCATTTT
NA few TRBJ2-1 TRBV7-3 CASSLDAGRNEQFF TGTGCCAGCAGCTTAGACGCGGGCCGGAATGAGCAGTTCTTC
TRBD1 NA TRBJ2-7 TRBV30 CAWQQGAIVSEQYF TGTGCCTGGCAACAGGGGGCGATTGTTTCCGAGCAGTACTTC
NA NA TRBJ2-5 TRBV20-1 CSARARRDETQYF TGTAGTGCTAGAGCCCGGCGGGATGAGACCCAGTACTTC
TRBD2 NA TRBJ2-4 TRBV5-1 CASSASTSGDYKQYF TGCGCCAGCAGCGCCTCGACTAGCGGGGATTACAAGCAGTACTTC
NA NA TRBJ2-1 TRBV11-2 CASSSTWTNGRPYNEQFF TGTGCCAGCAGCTCCACCTGGACTAACGGGAGACCCTACAATGAGCAGTTCTTC
NA NA TRBJ2-5 TRBV10-1 CASSDGREETQYF TGCGCCAGCAGTGATGGCAGGGAAGAGACCCAGTACTTC
NA NA TRBJ2-5 TRBV6-2/TRBV6-3 CASSYSKRGYQETQYF TGTGCCAGCAGTTACTCGAAAAGGGGGTACCAAGAGACCCAGTACTTC
NA NA TRBJ2-3 TRBV6-1 CASSDGLSTDTQYF TGTGCCAGCAGTGACGGATTAAGCACAGATACGCAGTATTTT
TRBD2 NA TRBJ2-5 TRBV15 CATSPFTSGRRYEETQYF TGTGCCACCAGTCCTTTTACTAGCGGGAGACGGTACGAAGAGACCCAGTACTTC
NA NA TRBJ2-5 TRBV12-3/TRBV12-4 CASSLELQGGIQETQYF TGTGCCAGCAGTTTAGAGCTCCAGGGGGGGATTCAAGAGACCCAGTACTTC
NA few TRBJ2-5 TRBV6-1 CASSDYWGAQETQYF TGTGCCAGCAGTGATTATTGGGGGGCGCAGGAGACCCAGTACTTC
TRBD1 NA TRBJ1-6 TRBV12-5 CASGPSDREVSPLHF TGTGCTAGTGGTCCCTCCGACAGGGAAGTTTCACCCCTCCACTTT
NA NA TRBJ2-3 TRBV5-1 CASSFGTPRDTQYF TGCGCCAGCAGCTTCGGGACCCCTCGAGATACGCAGTATTTT
TRBD2 few TRBJ2-7 TRBV6-2/TRBV6-3 CASSATSGSTYEQYF TGTGCCAGCAGTGCGACTAGCGGGAGCACATACGAGCAGTACTTC
NA few TRBJ2-3 TRBV9 CASSVLSETFTDTQYF TGTGCCAGCAGCGTATTGAGCGAGACGTTCACAGATACGCAGTATTTT
TRBD1 NA TRBJ1-2 TRBV14 CASSQTGAANYGYTF TGTGCCAGCAGTCAGACAGGGGCGGCTAACTATGGCTACACCTTC
NA NA TRBJ2-7 TRBV27 CASRRGGAGEQYF TGTGCCAGCAGAAGAGGGGGGGCAGGCGAGCAGTACTTC
NA NA TRBJ2-5 TRBV27 CASSPDTFFQETQYF TGTGCCAGCAGTCCGGACACATTCTTCCAAGAGACCCAGTACTTC
NA few TRBJ2-5 TRBV28 CASSFWLKTQYF TGTGCCAGCAGTTTTTGGCTGAAGACCCAGTACTTC
TRBD2 NA TRBJ2-1 TRBV6-5 CASTLGSGGKNEQFF TGTGCCAGCACTTTAGGTAGCGGGGGCAAGAATGAGCAGTTCTTC
NA NA TRBJ2-5 TRBV24-1 CVTSDTDEAGTQYF TGTGTCACCAGTGACACGGATGAAGCGGGGACCCAGTACTTC
NA few TRBJ2-1 TRBV6-6 CASSYHPDKNEQFF TGTGCCAGCAGTTACCACCCAGACAAGAATGAGCAGTTCTTC
NA few TRBJ2-4 TRBV20-1 CSARAPAELAKNIQYF TGCAGTGCTAGAGCCCCCGCGGAACTAGCCAAAAACATTCAGTACTTC
TRBD2 NA TRBJ2-1 TRBV7-3 CASSLAGGANEQFF TGTGCCAGCAGCCTAGCGGGAGGAGCTAATGAGCAGTTCTTC
TRBD2 few TRBJ2-7 TRBV3-1 CASSRGTSGSSSYEQYF TGTGCCAGCAGCCGAGGGACTAGCGGGAGTAGCTCCTACGAGCAGTACTTC
NA NA TRBJ2-3 TRBV29-1 CSVEFRATDTQYF TGCAGCGTTGAATTCAGGGCCACAGATACGCAGTATTTT
NA NA TRBJ2-7 TRBV11-3 CASSSRRGSEQYF TGTGCCAGCAGCTCCCGACGGGGCAGCGAGCAGTACTTC
TRBD1 few TRBJ1-2 TRBV4-2 CASSQDRRGTGYGYTF TGTGCCAGCAGCCAAGACAGGAGGGGGACAGGGTATGGCTACACCTTC
TRBD1 few TRBJ2-3 TRBV5-1 CASSSRQGPVTDTQYF TGCGCCAGCAGCTCTCGACAGGGACCTGTCACAGATACGCAGTATTTT